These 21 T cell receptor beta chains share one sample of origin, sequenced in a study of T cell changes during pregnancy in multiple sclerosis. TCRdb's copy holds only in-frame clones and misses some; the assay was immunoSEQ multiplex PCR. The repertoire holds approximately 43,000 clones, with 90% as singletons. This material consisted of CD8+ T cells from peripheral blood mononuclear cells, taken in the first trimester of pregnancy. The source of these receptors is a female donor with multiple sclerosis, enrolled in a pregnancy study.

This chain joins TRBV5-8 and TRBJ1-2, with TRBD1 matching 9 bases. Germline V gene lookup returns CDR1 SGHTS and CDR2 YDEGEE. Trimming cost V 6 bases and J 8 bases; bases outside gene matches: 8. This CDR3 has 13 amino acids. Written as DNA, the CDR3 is TGTGCCAGCATATTGGGGACAGGGAGCGGCTACACCTTC. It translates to CASILGTGSGYTF.

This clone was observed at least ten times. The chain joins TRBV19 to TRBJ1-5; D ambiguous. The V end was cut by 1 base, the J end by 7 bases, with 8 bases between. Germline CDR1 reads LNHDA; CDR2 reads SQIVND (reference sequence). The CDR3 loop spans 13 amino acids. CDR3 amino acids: CASSIGVSQPQHF. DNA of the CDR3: TGTGCCAGTAGTATAGGCGTAAGCCAGCCCCAGCATTTT. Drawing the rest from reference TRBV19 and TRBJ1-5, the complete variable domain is DGGITQSPKYLFRKEGQNVTLSCEQNLNHDAMYWYRQDPGQGLRLIYYSQIVNDFQKGDIAEGYSVSREKKESFPLTVTSAQKNPTAFYLCASSIGVSQPQHFGDGTRLSIL.

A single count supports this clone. CDR3 amino acids: CASSLDGGGRSYEQYF. The CDR3 nucleotides read TGTGCCAGCAGCTTAGATGGGGGGGGCCGGTCCTACGAGCAGTACTTC. The chain uses TRBV11-3 and TRBJ2-7; possibly TRBD2 for D (7 bases). The CDR3 covers 16 residues. Germline CDR1 is SGHNT and CDR2 is YENEEA. V lost 0 bases to trimming and J lost 1 base, with 13 bases between them.

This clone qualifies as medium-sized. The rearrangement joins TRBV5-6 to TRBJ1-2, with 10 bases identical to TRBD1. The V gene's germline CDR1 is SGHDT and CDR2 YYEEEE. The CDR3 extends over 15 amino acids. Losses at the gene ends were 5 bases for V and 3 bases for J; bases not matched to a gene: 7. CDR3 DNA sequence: TGTGCCAGCAGTAGGCGACAGGGGGCTGACTATGGCTACACCTTC. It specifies CASSRRQGADYGYTF.

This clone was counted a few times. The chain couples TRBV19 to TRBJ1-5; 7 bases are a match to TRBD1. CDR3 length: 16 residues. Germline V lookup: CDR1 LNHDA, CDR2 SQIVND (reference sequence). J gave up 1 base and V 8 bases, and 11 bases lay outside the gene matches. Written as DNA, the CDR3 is TGTGCCAGTTGCCCGATACAGGGGCGAAGCAATCAGCCCCAGCATTTT. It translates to CASCPIQGRSNQPQHF.

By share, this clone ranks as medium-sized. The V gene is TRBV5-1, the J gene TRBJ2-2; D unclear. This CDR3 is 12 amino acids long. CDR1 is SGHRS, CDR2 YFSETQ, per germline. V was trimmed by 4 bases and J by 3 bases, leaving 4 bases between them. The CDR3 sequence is CASSLDTGELFF. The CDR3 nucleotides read TGCGCCAGCAGCCTTGACACCGGGGAGCTGTTTTTT.

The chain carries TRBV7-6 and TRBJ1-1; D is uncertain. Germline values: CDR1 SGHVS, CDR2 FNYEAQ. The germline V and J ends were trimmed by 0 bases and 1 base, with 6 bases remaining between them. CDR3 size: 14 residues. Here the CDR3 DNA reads TGTGCCAGCAGCTTAGCGTTACAGAACACTGAAGCTTTCTTT. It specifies CASSLALQNTEAFF. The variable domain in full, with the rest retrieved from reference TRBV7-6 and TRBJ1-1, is GAGVSQSPRYKVTKRGQDVALRCDPISGHVSLYWYRQALGQGPEFLTYFNYEAQQDKSGLPNDRFSAERPEGSISTLTIQRTEQRDSAMYRCASSLALQNTEAFFGQGTRLTVV.

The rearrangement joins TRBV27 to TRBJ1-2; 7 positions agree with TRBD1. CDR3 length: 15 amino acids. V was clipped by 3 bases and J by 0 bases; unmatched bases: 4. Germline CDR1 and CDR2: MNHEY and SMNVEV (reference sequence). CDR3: CASSFLGTANYGYTF. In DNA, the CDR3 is TGTGCCAGCAGTTTCCTGGGGACAGCTAACTATGGCTACACCTTC.

The CDR3, as DNA: TGTGCCAGCAGCGTAGGGGAGAATCAGCCCCAGCATTTT. It specifies CASSVGENQPQHF. This chain joins TRBV9 and TRBJ1-5; D unresolved. The V end was cut by 0 bases, the J end by 4 bases, with 5 bases between. The CDR3 has 13 amino acids. Germline-derived CDR1 and CDR2 are SGDLS and YYNGEE. Drawing the rest from reference TRBV9 and TRBJ1-5, the complete variable domain is DSGVTQTPKHLITATGQRVTLRCSPRSGDLSVYWYQQSLDQGLQFLIQYYNGEERAKGNILERFSAQQFPDLHSELNLSSLELGDSALYFCASSVGENQPQHFGDGTRLSIL.

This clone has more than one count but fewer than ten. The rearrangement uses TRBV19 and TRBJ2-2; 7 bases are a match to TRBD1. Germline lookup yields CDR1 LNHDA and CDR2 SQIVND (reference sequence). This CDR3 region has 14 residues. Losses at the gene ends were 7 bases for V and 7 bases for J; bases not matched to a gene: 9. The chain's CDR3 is CASIPARGFGELFF. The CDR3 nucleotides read TGTGCCAGTATCCCCGCCAGGGGGTTCGGGGAGCTGTTTTTT.

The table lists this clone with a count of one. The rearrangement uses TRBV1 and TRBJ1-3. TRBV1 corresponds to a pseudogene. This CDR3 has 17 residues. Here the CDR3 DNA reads TGCACCAGCAGCGTGGCCGGGACTGCCTGCTCTGGAAACACCATATATTTT. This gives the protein CTSSVAGTACSGNTIYF.

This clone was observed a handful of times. The CDR3, as DNA: TGTGCCAGCAGCTTAGTGGCCCTAGCCTACGAGCAGTACTTC. Amino acids: CASSLVALAYEQYF. The chain carries TRBV7-2 and TRBJ2-7; D is undetermined. Germline V gene data show CDR1 as SGHTA and CDR2 as FQGNSA. The V gene lost 1 base and the J gene lost 2 bases, with 9 bases spanning the gap. The CDR3 is 14 amino acids.

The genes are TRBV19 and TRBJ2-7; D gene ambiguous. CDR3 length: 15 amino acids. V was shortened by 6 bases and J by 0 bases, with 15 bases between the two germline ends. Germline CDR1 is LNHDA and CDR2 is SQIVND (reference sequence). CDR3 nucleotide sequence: TGTGCCAGTAGCCCCTCGCCGCCTAGCTCCTACGAGCAGTACTTC. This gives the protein CASSPSPPSSYEQYF.

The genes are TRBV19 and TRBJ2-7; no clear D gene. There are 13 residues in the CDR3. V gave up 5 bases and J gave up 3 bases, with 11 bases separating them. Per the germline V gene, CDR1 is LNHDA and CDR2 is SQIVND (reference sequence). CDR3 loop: CASSLGISYEQYF. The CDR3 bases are TGTGCCAGTAGTTTGGGCATTAGCTACGAGCAGTACTTC.

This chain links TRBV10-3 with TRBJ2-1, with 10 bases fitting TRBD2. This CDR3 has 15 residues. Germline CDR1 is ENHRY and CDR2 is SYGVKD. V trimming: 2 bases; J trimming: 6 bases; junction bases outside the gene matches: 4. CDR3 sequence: CAISELGLATNEQFF. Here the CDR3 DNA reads TGTGCCATCAGTGAGCTGGGACTAGCGACCAATGAGCAGTTCTTC.

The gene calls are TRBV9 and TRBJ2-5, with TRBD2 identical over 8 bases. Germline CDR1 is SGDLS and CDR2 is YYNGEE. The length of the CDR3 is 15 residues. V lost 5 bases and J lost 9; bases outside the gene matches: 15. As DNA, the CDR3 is TGTGCCAGCAGTGAAGGCACTAGCGGTCGGGAGGCCCAGTACTTC. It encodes CASSEGTSGREAQYF.

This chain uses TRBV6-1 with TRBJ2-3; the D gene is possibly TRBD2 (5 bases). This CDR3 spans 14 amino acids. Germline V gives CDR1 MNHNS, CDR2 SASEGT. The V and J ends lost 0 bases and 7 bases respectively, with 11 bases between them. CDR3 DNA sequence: TGTGCCAGCAGTGAAGCGAGGGATTTGAATACGCAGTATTTT. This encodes CASSEARDLNTQYF.

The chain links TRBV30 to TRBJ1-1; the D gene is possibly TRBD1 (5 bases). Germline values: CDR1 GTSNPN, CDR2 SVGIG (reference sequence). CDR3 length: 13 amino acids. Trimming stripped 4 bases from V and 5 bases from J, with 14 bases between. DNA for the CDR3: TGTGCCTGGATGGTAGGGGAAGGAACTGAAGCTTTCTTT. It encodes CAWMVGEGTEAFF.

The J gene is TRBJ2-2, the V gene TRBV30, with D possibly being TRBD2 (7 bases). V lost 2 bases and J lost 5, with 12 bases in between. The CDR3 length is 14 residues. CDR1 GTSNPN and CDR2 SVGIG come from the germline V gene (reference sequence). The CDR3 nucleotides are TGTGCCTGGAGTAAGAGGGGGGGTACCGGGGAGCTGTTTTTT. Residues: CAWSKRGGTGELFF.

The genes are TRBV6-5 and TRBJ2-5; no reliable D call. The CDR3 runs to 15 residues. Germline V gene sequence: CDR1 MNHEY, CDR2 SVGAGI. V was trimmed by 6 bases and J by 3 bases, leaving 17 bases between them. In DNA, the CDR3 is TGTGCCAGCAGCCACCAGATCAACCAAAAAGAGACCCAGTACTTC. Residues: CASSHQINQKETQYF.

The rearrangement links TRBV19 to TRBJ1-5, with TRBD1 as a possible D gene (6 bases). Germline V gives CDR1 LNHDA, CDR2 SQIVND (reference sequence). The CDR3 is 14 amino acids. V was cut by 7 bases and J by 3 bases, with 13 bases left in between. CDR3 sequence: CASTIGGPNQPQHF. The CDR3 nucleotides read TGTGCCAGTACCATCGGGGGGCCCAATCAGCCCCAGCATTTT.